A single sample is the source of the 29 T cell receptor beta chains below, sequenced in a study of blood T cell repertoires in COVID-19. Some clones are missing from TCRdb's copy, which holds only in-frame ones; the method was immunoSEQ multiplex PCR. The table shows about 250,000 clones, with approximately 86% occurring only once. Source material: PBMCs or T cells enriched from blood (not recorded which). These receptors originate from a woman between 25 and 40 years old with acute COVID-19.

J is TRBJ2-3 and V is TRBV5-8, with 12 bases lining up with TRBD2. Germline V CDR1 and CDR2: SGHTS, YDEGEE. The CDR3 sequence is 14 residues long. The V gene end was trimmed by 4 bases and the J gene end by 5 bases; junction bases not matched to a gene: 2. Here the CDR3 reads CASSGLAGRDTQYF. The CDR3 DNA reads as TGTGCCAGCAGCGGACTAGCGGGGCGAGATACGCAGTATTTT. The entire variable domain, with the rest obtained from reference TRBV5-8 and TRBJ2-3, is as follows: EAGVTQSPTHLIKTRGQQATLRCSPISGHTSVYWYQQALGLGLQFLLWYDEGEERNRGNFPPRFSGRQFPNYSSELNVNALELEDSALYLCASSGLAGRDTQYFGPGTRLTVL.

The chain employs TRBV9 and TRBJ2-5; tentative D call: TRBD1 (5 bases). CDR1 and CDR2 (germline): SGDLS, YYNGEE. The germline V and J ends were trimmed by 0 bases and 4 bases, with 10 bases remaining between them. This CDR3 has 14 residues. The CDR3, as DNA: TGTGCCAGCAGCGTAGAGGGGCGAACAGAGACCCAGTACTTC. Translating gives CASSVEGRTETQYF.

A remark on this clone: The junction does not match germline at one end; this may be a read error. The chain recombines TRBV7-7 with TRBJ2-2; maybe TRBD2 (5 bases). This CDR3 is built from 14 residues. The germline V gene encodes CDR1 SSHAT and CDR2 FNYEAQ (reference sequence). The CDR3 region is CASSLDSGTGELFF. For the CDR3, the DNA is TGTGCTAGCAGCTTAGATTCGGGAACCGGGGAGCTGTTTTTT.

This chain's CDR3 is CAISERGSSYEQYF. CDR3 DNA: TGTGCCATCAGTGAGCGGGGAAGCTCCTACGAGCAGTACTTC. This sequence joins TRBV10-3 and TRBJ2-7; the D gene is possibly TRBD2 (5 bases). The CDR3 contains 14 residues. Trimming pared 2 bases from V and 0 bases from J, leaving 8 bases between. Germline V gene lookup returns CDR1 ENHRY and CDR2 SYGVKD.

The chain recombines TRBV11-2 with TRBJ1-2; 10 bases align to TRBD1. J was trimmed by 4 bases and V by 5 bases; bases with no gene match: 7. Germline V lookup: CDR1 SGHAT, CDR2 FQNNGV. The CDR3 consists of 15 residues. This chain's CDR3 is CASSPSDRGFYGYTF. CDR3 coding DNA: TGTGCCAGCAGCCCCTCGGACAGGGGGTTCTATGGCTACACCTTC. The full variable domain, with the rest looked up from reference TRBV11-2 and TRBJ1-2, is EAGVAQSPRYKIIEKRQSVAFWCNPISGHATLYWYQQILGQGPKLLIQFQNNGVVDDSQLPKDRFSAERLKGVDSTLKIQPAKLEDSAVYLCASSPSDRGFYGYTFGSGTRLTVV.

This clone has a single count. The gene calls are TRBV2 and TRBJ2-7; TRBD1 might be the D (6 bases). The germline CDR1 and CDR2 sequences are SNHLY and FYNNEI. Trimming shortened V by 7 bases and J by 7 bases, and 20 bases separated the two germline ends. The CDR3 sequence is 14 residues long. The CDR3: CASMGASGNLEQYF. The CDR3 DNA follows: TGTGCCAGCATGGGGGCTAGTGGTAACCTGGAGCAGTACTTC. The full variable domain, in which reference TRBV2 and TRBJ2-7 provide the parts outside the CDR3, is EPEVTQTPSHQVTQMGQEVILRCVPISNHLYFYWYRQILGQKVEFLVSFYNNEISEKSEIFDDQFSVERPDGSNFTLKIRSTKLEDSAMYFCASMGASGNLEQYFGPGTRLTVT.

This clone was observed once. The gene calls are TRBV2 and TRBJ1-4, with 7 bases aligning to TRBD1. The CDR3 spans 15 residues. V dropped 5 bases and J dropped 6; count of bases not matched to a gene: 9. CDR1 SNHLY and CDR2 FYNNEI come from the germline V gene. This chain's CDR3 is CASSIQQGMDEKLFF. CDR3 in DNA: TGTGCCAGCAGTATACAACAGGGGATGGATGAAAAACTGTTTTTT. Together with reference TRBV2 and TRBJ1-4, the CDR3 gives the full variable domain: EPEVTQTPSHQVTQMGQEVILRCVPISNHLYFYWYRQILGQKVEFLVSFYNNEISEKSEIFDDQFSVERPDGSNFTLKIRSTKLEDSAMYFCASSIQQGMDEKLFFGSGTQLSVL.

V and J are TRBV28 and TRBJ2-3; the D is unclear. V gave up 3 bases and J gave up 5 bases, with 9 bases separating them. CDR3 length: 13 residues. Germline CDR1 is MDHEN and CDR2 is SYDVKM. The CDR3 DNA follows: TGTGCCAGCAGTTTCAGGAAAGGAGATACGCAGTATTTT. Translation: CASSFRKGDTQYF.

This chain connects TRBV7-6 to TRBJ1-2; D call uncertain. This CDR3 comprises 14 residues. The germline gives CDR1 SGHVS, CDR2 FNYEAQ. Trimming removed 5 bases at V and 8 bases at J, with 18 bases between. The CDR3 DNA sequence: TGTGCCAGCAGCCCGGTTATCGGGGTTGGGGGCTACACCTTC. It specifies CASSPVIGVGGYTF.

This clone has more than one count but fewer than ten. The chain uses TRBV6-5 and TRBJ2-5; TRBD2 is a possible D gene (5 bases). Trimming took 2 bases from V and 2 from J, leaving 9 bases between them. The CDR3 consists of 14 residues. Per the germline V gene, CDR1 is MNHEY and CDR2 is SVGAGI. This CDR3 is CASSYIGGQETQYF. CDR3 nucleotide sequence: TGTGCCAGCAGTTACATAGGCGGGCAAGAGACCCAGTACTTC.

The CDR3 DNA reads as TGTGCCAGCAGTTTATGGAGGGGGTTGGATAATTCACCCCTCCACTTT. Amino acids: CASSLWRGLDNSPLHF. The chain recombines TRBV28 with TRBJ1-6, with a tentative D call TRBD1 (6 bases). V lost 0 bases to trimming and J lost 5 bases, with 11 bases between them. The CDR3 loop spans 16 amino acids. CDR1 and CDR2 (germline): MDHEN, SYDVKM.

The chain is built from TRBV2 and TRBJ1-5; maybe TRBD1 (6 bases). CDR3 length equals 15 residues. Trimming shortened V by 6 bases and J by 2 bases, and 14 bases separated the two germline ends. CDR1 is SNHLY, CDR2 FYNNEI, per germline. The CDR3 DNA sequence: TGTGCCAGCAGAGCGGGACAATGGCGCAATCAGCCCCAGCATTTT. Its protein product is CASRAGQWRNQPQHF. Using reference TRBV2 and TRBJ1-5 for the parts outside the CDR3, the full variable domain is EPEVTQTPSHQVTQMGQEVILRCVPISNHLYFYWYRQILGQKVEFLVSFYNNEISEKSEIFDDQFSVERPDGSNFTLKIRSTKLEDSAMYFCASRAGQWRNQPQHFGDGTRLSIL.

This clone was seen only a few times. This chain connects TRBV12-3 or TRBV12-4 to TRBJ1-5; D call uncertain. CDR3 size: 13 residues. V lost 6 bases and J lost 4, with 10 bases in between. This CDR3 is CASSPTENQPQHF. DNA for the CDR3: TGTGCCAGCAGCCCCACAGAAAATCAGCCCCAGCATTTT.

The chain uses TRBV28 and TRBJ1-5; possibly TRBD1 for D (6 bases). The CDR3 runs 12 residues. Trimming removed 10 bases at V and 1 base at J, with 8 bases between. Germline V gene data show CDR1 as MDHEN and CDR2 as SYDVKM. DNA for the CDR3: TGTGCCAACGGACAGAGCAATCAGCCCCAGCATTTT. Residues: CANGQSNQPQHF.

In this sample, this clone turned up once. The chain couples TRBV4-1 to TRBJ2-1, with 8 bases identical to TRBD2. This CDR3 has 14 amino acids. Germline-derived CDR1 and CDR2 are MGHRA and YSYEKL. The trim removed 1 base at V and 5 bases at J, leaving 1 base unmatched. This chain's CDR3 is CASSQGRGDNEQFF. The CDR3 bases are TGCGCCAGCAGCCAAGGGCGGGGGGACAATGAGCAGTTCTTC.

The chain recombines TRBV19 with TRBJ2-1; 10 nucleotides match TRBD1. The CDR3 consists of 17 residues. The V and J ends lost 4 bases and 2 bases, in that order; junction bases with no gene match: 8. Germline CDR1 is LNHDA and CDR2 is SQIVND (reference sequence). In DNA form, the CDR3 reads TGTGCCAGTAGTACCCGGACAGGGGGTATCCCCTACAATGAGCAGTTCTTC. Translated: CASSTRTGGIPYNEQFF.

This clone showed up just once. The chain combines TRBV24-1 with TRBJ2-7; TRBD2 agrees at 9 bases. The CDR3 loop spans 12 amino acids. The germline V gene encodes CDR1 KGHDR and CDR2 SFDVKD. V gave up 12 bases and J gave up 2 bases; unmatched junction bases: 4. The DNA for the CDR3 is TGTGCCGCCCGACTAGCGGCCTACGAGCAGTACTTC. Translated, it gives CAARLAAYEQYF.

The genes are TRBV21-1 and TRBJ2-6; the table's TRBD2 call for D was not verified on the DNA. TRBV21-1 is listed as a pseudogene. The CDR3 spans 19 residues. Here the CDR3 DNA reads TGTGCCAGCAGCTCTGAGGGAGACAATCGGCGCTCTGGGGCCAACGTCCTGACTTTC. Protein: CASSSEGDNRRSGANVLTF.

V is TRBV2 and J is TRBJ1-4, with a tentative D call TRBD1 (5 bases). The germline CDR1 and CDR2 sequences are SNHLY and FYNNEI. The CDR3 runs to 16 residues. V dropped 0 bases and J dropped 3 bases, with 11 bases sitting between them. The CDR3 region has the DNA TGTGCCAGCAGTGAAGCCTCAGGGCCCTCTAATGAAAAACTGTTTTTT. This codes for CASSEASGPSNEKLFF. The whole variable domain, remainder taken from reference TRBV2 and TRBJ1-4, is EPEVTQTPSHQVTQMGQEVILRCVPISNHLYFYWYRQILGQKVEFLVSFYNNEISEKSEIFDDQFSVERPDGSNFTLKIRSTKLEDSAMYFCASSEASGPSNEKLFFGSGTQLSVL.

This sequence joins TRBV5-5 and TRBJ1-3, with D possibly TRBD1 on 6 matching bases. Germline lookup yields CDR1 SGHKS and CDR2 YYEKEE (reference sequence). Between the trimmed V and J ends, which lost 2 bases and 4 bases, there was a span of 25 bases. CDR3 length equals 19 residues. The CDR3 DNA follows: TGTGCCAGCAGCTTTGATTTCCGGGGGGCTACTATTGAAGGAAACACCATATATTTT. Translation: CASSFDFRGATIEGNTIYF.

The rearrangement links TRBV19 to TRBJ2-7; TRBD1 matches at 12 bases. The CDR3 extends over 16 amino acids. CDR1 is LNHDA, CDR2 SQIVND, per germline (reference sequence). V lost 3 bases and J lost 4; bases outside the gene matches: 7. The CDR3 sequence: CASSMGQGAKPYEQYF. The DNA for the CDR3 is TGTGCCAGTAGTATGGGACAGGGGGCAAAACCATACGAGCAGTACTTC. The full variable domain, with the rest looked up from reference TRBV19 and TRBJ2-7, is DGGITQSPKYLFRKEGQNVTLSCEQNLNHDAMYWYRQDPGQGLRLIYYSQIVNDFQKGDIAEGYSVSREKKESFPLTVTSAQKNPTAFYLCASSMGQGAKPYEQYFGPGTRLTVT.

The chain joins TRBV4-1 to TRBJ2-1, with 8 bases that match TRBD2. This CDR3 region has 14 residues. The V gene's germline CDR1 is MGHRA and CDR2 YSYEKL. J lost 5 bases, V lost 1 base, and 1 base had no gene match. CDR3 DNA sequence: TGCGCCAGCAGCCAAGCGGGGGGGCACAATGAGCAGTTCTTC. This gives the protein CASSQAGGHNEQFF.

This chain links TRBV7-9 with TRBJ1-6; a weak D match, TRBD1 (5 bases). The V and J ends lost 7 bases and 2 bases respectively, with 21 bases between them. Germline-derived CDR1 and CDR2 are SEHNR and FQNEAQ (reference sequence). The CDR3 consists of 18 residues. This CDR3 reads CASTKAGRGVTYNSPLHF. The CDR3 DNA follows: TGTGCCAGCACCAAAGCAGGTCGGGGGGTGACCTATAATTCACCCCTCCACTTT. Drawing the rest from reference TRBV7-9 and TRBJ1-6, the complete variable domain is DTGVSQNPRHKITKRGQNVTFRCDPISEHNRLYWYRQTLGQGPEFLTYFQNEAQLEKSRLLSDRFSAERPKGSFSTLEIQRTEQGDSAMYLCASTKAGRGVTYNSPLHFGNGTRLTVT.

In its sample, this clone was seen many times. V is TRBV7-8 and J is TRBJ2-7; 9 bases line up with TRBD1. CDR3 length: 14 amino acids. Germline values: CDR1 SGHVS, CDR2 FQNEAQ. J gave up 1 base and V 5 bases, and 3 bases lay outside the gene matches. CDR3 nucleotides: TGTGCCAGCAGCCTCGGGACAGGGTCCTACGAGCAGTACTTC. Amino acid sequence: CASSLGTGSYEQYF.

The chain recombines TRBV19 with TRBJ2-7; 10 bases fit TRBD1. CDR1 LNHDA and CDR2 SQIVND come from the germline V gene (reference sequence). This CDR3 has 14 amino acids. V shed 5 bases and J 3 bases; nucleotides not matched to a gene: 4. In DNA, the CDR3 is TGTGCCAGTAGTGGTCGGGACAGGGGCTACGAGCAGTACTTC. This translates into CASSGRDRGYEQYF.

This chain links TRBV7-3 with TRBJ2-2; D may be TRBD1 (5 bases). Germline loops: CDR1 SGHTA, CDR2 FQGTGA. The V end lost 6 bases, the J end lost 4 bases, and 12 bases lay between the germline ends. The CDR3 loop spans 14 amino acids. CDR3 region: CASSYPGPTGELFF. The CDR3 region has the DNA TGTGCCAGCAGTTACCCAGGGCCCACCGGGGAGCTGTTTTTT.

This sequence joins TRBV11-2 and TRBJ2-7, with a weak D call TRBD2 (7 bases). Trimming pared 5 bases from V and 4 bases from J, leaving 15 bases between. Per germline, CDR1 SGHAT and CDR2 FQNNGV. This CDR3 has 14 amino acids. The CDR3 reads CASSPRGGLYEQYF. The CDR3 DNA reads TGTGCCAGCAGCCCGAGGGGGGGGCTGTACGAGCAGTACTTC. The variable domain in full, completed from reference TRBV11-2 and TRBJ2-7, reads EAGVAQSPRYKIIEKRQSVAFWCNPISGHATLYWYQQILGQGPKLLIQFQNNGVVDDSQLPKDRFSAERLKGVDSTLKIQPAKLEDSAVYLCASSPRGGLYEQYFGPGTRLTVT.

This clone was counted between two and nine times. This CDR3 is CASSITAPRDTEAFF. The CDR3 DNA is TGTGCCAGCAGCATTACTGCGCCCAGGGACACTGAAGCTTTCTTT. This chain connects TRBV5-4 to TRBJ1-1; a possible D gene is TRBD1 (5 bases). Germline V gene lookup returns CDR1 SGHNT and CDR2 YYREEE (reference sequence). V was shortened by 4 bases and J by 3 bases, with 16 bases between the two germline ends. CDR3 length: 15 residues.

J is TRBJ2-7 and V is TRBV10-3, with TRBD1 identical over 7 bases. Germline CDR1 reads ENHRY; CDR2 reads SYGVKD. The junction had 3 bases not matched to a gene; V was cut back by 4 bases and J by 3 bases. The length of the CDR3 is 13 residues. In nucleotides, the CDR3 is TGTGCCATCAGTGGACAGGGTCTCTACGAGCAGTACTTC. Protein product: CAISGQGLYEQYF.